These 9 T cell receptor beta chains originate from one sample sequenced in a study of blood T cell repertoires in COVID-19. Data came from immunoSEQ multiplex PCR; TCRdb stores just in-frame clones and leaves some out. The sample yields about 190,000 clones, around 85% seen once. Source material: peripheral blood. The source is a man aged 30 to 39 with acute or convalescent COVID-19.

CDR3 nucleotide sequence: TGTGCCAGCAGCCACTCCGACAGGGCCCATACGCAGTATTTT. Its protein is CASSHSDRAHTQYF. The gene calls are TRBV3-1 (or the pseudogene TRBV3-2) and TRBJ2-3; 7 nucleotides line up with TRBD1. V dropped 3 bases and J dropped 7; count of bases not matched to a gene: 7. The CDR3 spans 14 residues. The germline V gene encodes CDR1 LGHDT and CDR2 YNNKEL (reference sequence).

The gene calls are TRBV27 and TRBJ2-7; tentative D call: TRBD2 (5 bases). There are 12 residues in the CDR3. Germline lookup yields CDR1 MNHEY and CDR2 SMNVEV (reference sequence). The V gene lost 5 bases and the J gene lost 6 bases, with 11 bases spanning the gap. This CDR3 reads CASSSFGGEQYF. The CDR3 region has the DNA TGTGCCAGCAGTAGTTTCGGAGGCGAGCAGTACTTC.

The gene calls are TRBV11-1 and TRBJ2-7; TRBD1 agrees at 8 bases. There are 13 residues in the CDR3. Germline CDR1 is SGHAT and CDR2 is FQDESV (reference sequence). V gave up 5 bases and J gave up 6 bases; unmatched junction bases: 6. The CDR3, as DNA: TGTGCCAGCAGCCGGGACAGGTCCGGCGAGCAGTACTTC. Its protein is CASSRDRSGEQYF.

V and J are TRBV7-9 and TRBJ1-1, with 8 positions matching TRBD1. The CDR3 has 16 amino acids. Germline V gene sequence: CDR1 SEHNR, CDR2 FQNEAQ (reference sequence). V lost 5 bases, J lost 2 bases, and 10 bases stayed unmatched. The CDR3 nucleotides are TGTGCCAGCAGCCCCGTAACGACAGGGGCTAACACTGAAGCTTTCTTT. Translation: CASSPVTTGANTEAFF. The full variable domain, its missing parts supplied by reference TRBV7-9 and TRBJ1-1, is DTGVSQNPRHKITKRGQNVTFRCDPISEHNRLYWYRQTLGQGPEFLTYFQNEAQLEKSRLLSDRFSAERPKGSFSTLEIQRTEQGDSAMYLCASSPVTTGANTEAFFGQGTRLTVV.

The rearrangement uses TRBV6-5 and TRBJ1-2; TRBD1 aligns across 7 bases. V lost 7 bases and J lost 0; bases outside the gene matches: 8. The CDR3 sequence is 15 residues long. Per germline, CDR1 MNHEY and CDR2 SVGAGI. CDR3 coding DNA: TGTGCCAGCAATAGACAGGGAAAAGCTAACTATGGCTACACCTTC. Translated: CASNRQGKANYGYTF.

This chain connects TRBV28 to TRBJ1-2; possible D gene TRBD1, 5 bases. Germline V gene lookup returns CDR1 MDHEN and CDR2 SYDVKM. This CDR3 region has 12 residues. V dropped 5 bases and J dropped 3 bases, with 7 bases sitting between them. CDR3 coding DNA: TGTGCCAGCAGTCAGGGTCACTATGGCTACACCTTC. Its protein product is CASSQGHYGYTF.

The chain carries TRBV28 and TRBJ1-5, with 7 bases identical to TRBD1. The V segment lost 4 bases and the J segment 0 bases; nucleotides outside the gene matches: 9. The CDR3 spans 17 residues. Germline loops: CDR1 MDHEN, CDR2 SYDVKM. DNA for the CDR3: TGTGCCAGCAGTTCCCCACAGGGGCTCTATAGCAATCAGCCCCAGCATTTT. Its translation is CASSSPQGLYSNQPQHF. The variable domain in full, with the rest retrieved from reference TRBV28 and TRBJ1-5, is DVKVTQSSRYLVKRTGEKVFLECVQDMDHENMFWYRQDPGLGLRLIYFSYDVKMKEKGDIPEGYSVSREKKERFSLILESASTNQTSMYLCASSSPQGLYSNQPQHFGDGTRLSIL.

The chain has TRBV9 and TRBJ2-1, with a possible D match to TRBD2 (6 bases). Trimming stripped 0 bases from V and 1 base from J, with 8 bases between. From germline, CDR1 is SGDLS and CDR2 YYNGEE. The CDR3 runs 15 residues. In DNA, the CDR3 is TGTGCCAGCAGCGTAGTAGCGGCTTCCTACAATGAGCAGTTCTTC. It yields the protein CASSVVAASYNEQFF.

The V call is TRBV5-1, the J call TRBJ2-2, with TRBD2 identical over 16 bases. J lost 4 bases, V lost 4 bases, and 7 bases had no gene match. The CDR3 covers 18 residues. The germline V gene has CDR1 SGHRS and CDR2 YFSETQ. As DNA, the CDR3 is TGCGCCAGCAGCGCGGGACTAGCGGGGGGGCTGGCCACCGGGGAGCTGTTTTTT. This codes for CASSAGLAGGLATGELFF.